Listed here are 11 T cell receptor beta chains from one sample, sequenced in a study of control samples from healthy donors and cancer patients. The data were produced by immunoSEQ multiplex PCR, yet TCRdb's version contains in-frame clones alone and is incomplete. The profile shows about 10,000 clones, approximately 90% of them singletons. The sample taken for sequencing was PBMCs. These receptors came from a man between 60 and 75 years old with colorectal cancer.

This clone was recorded only once. The gene calls are TRBV18 and TRBJ2-3, with D uncertain. CDR1 and CDR2 (germline): KGHSH, LQKENI. The CDR3 runs to 12 residues. V lost 2 bases and J lost 7, with 7 bases in between. CDR3 nucleotide sequence: TGTGCCAGCTCACCAGACGGATATACGCAGTATTTT. Its protein product is CASSPDGYTQYF.

This clone was detected a few times. The chain couples TRBV2 to TRBJ2-7; D perhaps matches TRBD1 (6 bases). Germline V gene data show CDR1 as SNHLY and CDR2 as FYNNEI. V lost 7 bases, J lost 12 bases, and 19 bases lay in between. The CDR3 runs to 12 residues. CDR3 sequence: CASITTGSSLYF. CDR3 in DNA: TGTGCCAGCATTACGACAGGTAGTAGCCTGTACTTC.

The V gene is TRBV19, the J gene TRBJ2-5; D call uncertain. The V gene lost 3 bases and the J gene lost 2 bases, with 7 bases spanning the gap. This CDR3 is built from 13 residues. Germline CDR1 LNHDA, CDR2 SQIVND (reference sequence). The CDR3 DNA reads as TGTGCCAGTAGTATTCAACAGCAAGAGACCCAGTACTTC. This gives the protein CASSIQQQETQYF. Drawing the rest from reference TRBV19 and TRBJ2-5, the complete variable domain is DGGITQSPKYLFRKEGQNVTLSCEQNLNHDAMYWYRQDPGQGLRLIYYSQIVNDFQKGDIAEGYSVSREKKESFPLTVTSAQKNPTAFYLCASSIQQQETQYFGPGTRLLVL.

The gene calls are TRBV6-2 or TRBV6-3 and TRBJ2-7; TRBD1 aligns across 7 bases. The length of the CDR3 is 14 residues. V lost 6 bases, J lost 6 bases, and 11 bases stayed unmatched. Germline-derived CDR1 and CDR2 are MNHEY and SVGEGT. CDR3 residues: CASSKNRGYGEQYF. Here the CDR3 DNA reads TGTGCCAGCAGCAAAAACAGGGGATACGGCGAGCAGTACTTC.

The rearrangement joins TRBV7-9 to TRBJ1-4; TRBD1 matches 9 bases. The germline gives CDR1 SEHNR, CDR2 FQNEAQ (reference sequence). The CDR3 contains 17 residues. V was clipped by 3 bases and J by 3 bases; unmatched bases: 8. CDR3 in DNA: TGTGCCAGCAGCTTGGACCACAGGGGGCTTTCTAATGAAAAACTGTTTTTT. It codes for CASSLDHRGLSNEKLFF.

The V and J genes are TRBV3-1 (or the pseudogene TRBV3-2) and TRBJ2-3; 9 positions match TRBD2. In germline, CDR1 is LGHDT, CDR2 YNNKEL (reference sequence). This CDR3 is 17 amino acids long. The V and J ends lost 0 bases and 3 bases, in that order; junction bases with no gene match: 7. In nucleotides, the CDR3 is TGTGCCAGCAGCCAAGATACCCCTAGCGGGGAGACAGATACGCAGTATTTT. It translates to CASSQDTPSGETDTQYF.

The V gene is TRBV4-1, the J gene TRBJ1-2; D not resolved. The ends were cut back, 5 bases at V and 5 bases at J, with 18 bases in the middle. There are 15 residues in the CDR3. Germline CDR1 and CDR2: MGHRA and YSYEKL. In nucleotides, the CDR3 is TGCGCCAGCAGCTCATCAAACAGTCGGAGTTATGGCTACACCTTC. This gives the protein CASSSSNSRSYGYTF.

This clone was counted a single time. The chain is built from TRBV1 and TRBJ2-3; TRBD1 is taken as the D call from the table, unchecked against the DNA. TRBV1 counts as a pseudogene. The CDR3 extends over 17 amino acids. For the CDR3, the DNA is TGCACCAGCAGACGCCCGCCGGGACAGGTTTTCACAGATACGCAGTATTTT. Amino acid sequence: CTSRRPPGQVFTDTQYF.

The genes are TRBV19 and TRBJ1-2, with D possibly being TRBD1 (6 bases). Trimming shortened V by 4 bases and J by 8 bases, and 26 bases separated the two germline ends. CDR3 length equals 17 residues. Germline CDR1 reads LNHDA; CDR2 reads SQIVND (reference sequence). CDR3 nucleotide sequence: TGTGCCAGTAGTAGCCCACCCGGGACAATTGGTGCCGGCGGCTACACCTTC. Its translation: CASSSPPGTIGAGGYTF.

This clone showed up just once. The rearrangement links TRBV4-2 to TRBJ2-3, with D perhaps matching TRBD2 (5 bases). The ends were cut back, 0 bases at V and 8 bases at J, with 12 bases in the middle. Per the germline V gene, CDR1 is LGHNA and CDR2 is YNFKEQ. There are 14 residues in the CDR3. The CDR3 nucleotides are TGTGCCAGCAGCCAAGAAGCGGACGGGCGTACGCAGTATTTT. It encodes CASSQEADGRTQYF.

The chain joins TRBV9 to TRBJ2-7; TRBD2 is a possible D gene (5 bases). The CDR3 is 14 amino acids. V lost 0 bases to trimming and J lost 2 bases, with 9 bases between them. CDR1 and CDR2 (germline): SGDLS, YYNGEE. CDR3 amino acids: CASSVGAEAYEQYF. The DNA for the CDR3 is TGTGCCAGCAGCGTAGGAGCGGAGGCCTACGAGCAGTACTTC.